The next 29 T cell receptor beta chains were all read from a single sample in a study of T cell repertoires in cytomegalovirus infection (dated by TCRdb to the late 2010s). The treatment or condition label of this sample denotes: in vitro stimulation with specific CMV peptide epitopes to enrich CMV-specific T cells. The sample was run on an Illumina HiSeq 1500. TCRdb took the public reads, trimmed them with fastp at Q25, ran MiXCR for clone calling and kept in-frame beta chains. Each CDR3 protein gets just one entry, which takes the most common genes and DNA from the rows behind it. For this sample there are roughly 800,000 distinct CDR3 sequences; under 35% appear just once. Around 14% of the sample comes from the top ten. The antigens these receptors bind are not known. The material was cultured CD8+ T cells from PBMCs, obtained from culture after CMV antigen stimulation. These receptors all stem from a human donor in good health (CMV status not recorded). Some clones in this sample may be carry-over from other donors' samples.

The V and J genes are TRBV27 and TRBJ2-7; D not certain. The CDR3 is made up of 12 amino acids. V was trimmed by 8 bases and J by 0 bases, leaving 8 bases between them. Germline CDR1 reads MNHEY; CDR2 reads SMNVEV (reference sequence). CDR3 DNA: TGTGCCAGCCCGTACTTCTCCTACGAGCAGTACGTC. Its translation: CASPYFSYEQYV.

CDR3 region: CASSPPDRGTEAFF. The DNA of the CDR3 is TGTGCCAGCAGCCCCCCGGACAGGGGCACTGAAGCTTTCTTT. This rearrangement joins TRBV7-9 to TRBJ1-1; TRBD1 aligns across 9 bases. CDR3 size: 14 residues. Unmatched junction bases numbered 5, after V lost 5 bases and J lost 4 bases. The germline V gene has CDR1 SEHNR and CDR2 FQNEAQ (reference sequence).

The chain couples TRBV12-3 or TRBV12-4 to TRBJ1-3; 7 nucleotides line up with TRBD1. CDR3 length: 17 amino acids. With 6 bases clipped from V and 0 bases from J, the junction kept 11 bases outside the gene matches. The CDR3 DNA sequence: TGTGCCAGCAGCCCCCAGCGGCAGGGGGGCTCTGGAAACACCATATATTTT. Amino acid sequence: CASSPQRQGGSGNTIYF.

The J gene is TRBJ2-1, the V gene TRBV20-1, with D maybe TRBD1 (6 bases). Trimming pared 2 bases from V and 5 bases from J, leaving 13 bases between. CDR3 size: 14 residues. CDR1 is DFQATT and CDR2 is SNEGSKA in the germline V gene (reference sequence). CDR3 sequence reads: CSARNRENHNEQFF. The CDR3 nucleotides are TGCAGTGCTAGAAACAGGGAGAACCACAATGAGCAGTTCTTC.

The chain carries TRBV5-6 and TRBJ2-2; weak D call: TRBD2 (5 bases). The length of the CDR3 is 16 residues. Germline CDR1 and CDR2: SGHDT and YYEEEE. Trimming cost V 0 bases and J 1 base, with 10 bases left between them. CDR3 in amino acids: CASSLGPGGNTGELFF. DNA for the CDR3: TGTGCCAGCAGCTTGGGCCCAGGAGGGAACACCGGGGAGCTGTTTTTT.

The chain recombines TRBV4-1 with TRBJ2-5, with D hard to call. This CDR3 region has 15 residues. V lost 1 base to trimming and J lost 1 base, with 10 bases between them. The germline gives CDR1 MGHRA, CDR2 YSYEKL. The CDR3 loop reads CASSQVGLPQETQYF. DNA for the CDR3: TGCGCCAGCAGCCAAGTAGGGCTACCCCAAGAGACCCAGTACTTC.

This clonotype came up many times. J is TRBJ2-3 and V is TRBV6-4; a possible D gene is TRBD2 (6 bases). The length of the CDR3 is 15 residues. The V and J ends lost 3 bases and 0 bases respectively, with 10 bases between them. Looked up from germline, CDR1 is MRHNA and CDR2 is SNTAGT. The CDR3: CASSESSGSTDTQYF. The CDR3 nucleotides read TGTGCCAGCAGTGAGAGTAGCGGTAGCACAGATACGCAGTATTTT.

This chain joins TRBV25-1 and TRBJ2-7; D remains unclear. V shed 7 bases and J shed 3 bases, with 13 bases lying between them. The CDR3 spans 13 residues. From germline, CDR1 is MGHDK and CDR2 SYGVNS. The CDR3 bases are TGTGCCAGCATTGGAAGAGAAGACTACGAGCAGTACTTC. Translating gives CASIGREDYEQYF.

Only a few counts were recorded for this clonotype. The rearrangement links TRBV28 to TRBJ1-5; D gene ambiguous. Germline lookup yields CDR1 MDHEN and CDR2 SYDVKM. The CDR3 is 14 amino acids. V was trimmed by 6 bases and J by 0 bases, leaving 9 bases between them. The CDR3 protein is CASRLTGSNQPQHF. CDR3 bases: TGTGCCAGCAGGCTGACTGGTAGCAATCAGCCCCAGCATTTT.

This clonotype was seen a few times. The chain couples TRBV6-5 to TRBJ1-4, with D perhaps matching TRBD1 (6 bases). This CDR3 has 19 residues. Trimming shortened V by 2 bases and J by 7 bases, and 26 bases separated the two germline ends. The germline gives CDR1 MNHEY, CDR2 SVGAGI. CDR3 bases: TGTGCCAGCAGTTACGGGACTCTGGGGACACCGGGCGGCCTTGAAAAACTGTTTTTT. Its protein is CASSYGTLGTPGGLEKLFF.

Concerning this clonotype itself: The junction shows a germline mismatch at one end, possibly a read error. V gene TRBV7-6 combines with J gene TRBJ1-3; D not resolved. CDR3 length: 18 amino acids. Germline values: CDR1 SGHVS, CDR2 FNYEAQ. CDR3 bases: TGTGCCAGCAGCTCCCGCCATGATTTGGCCATATCTGGAAACACCATATCTTTT. Translating gives CASSSRHDLAISGNTISF.

This clonotype appeared a few times. The chain carries TRBV28 and TRBJ2-2; TRBD1 matches 7 bases. Trimming at V came to 4 bases and at J to 4 bases, leaving 6 bases not matched to a gene. Germline lookup yields CDR1 MDHEN and CDR2 SYDVKM. This CDR3 is 15 amino acids long. The CDR3 coding sequence is TGTGCCAGCAGTTCCACGACAGGGCCCACCGGGGAGCTGTTTTTT. It encodes CASSSTTGPTGELFF.

The rearrangement uses TRBV25-1 and TRBJ2-1; the match to TRBD1 covers 7 bases. The length of the CDR3 is 13 residues. J was trimmed by 8 bases and V by 3 bases; bases with no gene match: 4. CDR1 and CDR2 from the germline V gene are MGHDK and SYGVNS. The CDR3 is CASSDYRGHEQFF. CDR3 nucleotide sequence: TGTGCCAGCAGTGATTACAGGGGCCATGAGCAGTTCTTC.

The chain links TRBV7-6 to TRBJ1-6; 7 bases match TRBD1. Germline values: CDR1 SGHVS, CDR2 FNYEAQ. V shed 6 bases and J 5 bases; nucleotides not matched to a gene: 4. This CDR3 has 14 residues. The CDR3 DNA follows: TGTGCCAGCAGTATCGACAGGGATAATTCACCCCTCCACTTT. Translated, it gives CASSIDRDNSPLHF. Drawing the rest from reference TRBV7-6 and TRBJ1-6, the complete variable domain is GAGVSQSPRYKVTKRGQDVALRCDPISGHVSLYWYRQALGQGPEFLTYFNYEAQQDKSGLPNDRFSAERPEGSISTLTIQRTEQRDSAMYRCASSIDRDNSPLHFGNGTRLTVT.

The CDR3 region has the DNA TGTGCCAGCAGTTTAGCATATAGCGGCCCGGGGGAGACCCAGTACTTC. Translated: CASSLAYSGPGETQYF. The V call is TRBV28, the J call TRBJ2-5, with D possibly matching TRBD2 (6 bases). This CDR3 comprises 16 residues. The germline CDR1 and CDR2 sequences are MDHEN and SYDVKM. Trimming left V 2 bases short and J 5 bases short, with 18 bases between. Supplemented by reference TRBV28 and TRBJ2-5, the full variable domain reads DVKVTQSSRYLVKRTGEKVFLECVQDMDHENMFWYRQDPGLGLRLIYFSYDVKMKEKGDIPEGYSVSREKKERFSLILESASTNQTSMYLCASSLAYSGPGETQYFGPGTRLLVL.

The J gene is TRBJ2-3, the V gene TRBV6-6, with 8 bases that match TRBD2. The CDR3 runs to 15 residues. With 1 base clipped from V and 4 bases from J, the junction kept 4 bases outside the gene matches. From germline, CDR1 is MNHNY and CDR2 SVGAGI (reference sequence). The CDR3: CASSYLAGRADTQYF. In nucleotides, the CDR3 is TGTGCCAGCAGTTACTTAGCGGGGCGGGCAGATACGCAGTATTTT.

This clonotype has only a few counts. The J gene is TRBJ1-5, the V gene TRBV4-3; 9 positions agree with TRBD1. CDR3 length: 17 residues. From germline, CDR1 is LGHNA and CDR2 YSLEER. After removal of 0 bases from V and 7 bases from J, the junction contained 10 bases not matched to a gene. The DNA of the CDR3 is TGCGCCAGCAGCCAAGATCCGGGACAGGGAAACGGGCAGCCCCAGCATTTT. Translated, it gives CASSQDPGQGNGQPQHF.

J is TRBJ1-4 and V is TRBV28; TRBD1 matches at 7 bases. Germline CDR1 and CDR2: MDHEN and SYDVKM. With 3 bases clipped from V and 3 bases from J, the junction kept 13 bases outside the gene matches. This CDR3 region has 18 residues. The CDR3 sequence: CASSFNPRDSQANEKLFF. CDR3 sequence (DNA): TGTGCCAGCAGTTTTAACCCTCGGGACAGTCAGGCTAATGAAAAACTGTTTTTT.

Note on this clonotype: An end of the junction does not agree with germline; a read error may underlie this. V gene TRBV7-6 combines with J gene TRBJ2-5; D is perhaps TRBD2 (6 bases). The CDR3 covers 15 residues. The germline V gene has CDR1 SGHVS and CDR2 FNYEAQ. The CDR3 DNA is TGTGCCGGCAGCCGACTAACGGGGGTACAAGAGACCCAGTACTTC. It codes for CAGSRLTGVQETQYF.

This chain links TRBV7-6 with TRBJ2-2, with D perhaps matching TRBD1 or TRBD2 (6 bases each). The CDR3 consists of 16 residues. Germline V CDR1 and CDR2: SGHVS, FNYEAQ. V was clipped by 1 base and J by 7 bases, with 16 bases between them. This chain's CDR3 is CASSLVRSGGGGELFF. As DNA, the CDR3 is TGTGCCAGCAGCTTAGTCCGGTCCGGGGGCGGCGGGGAGCTGTTTTTT.

This clonotype has more than one count but fewer than ten. V is TRBV9 and J is TRBJ1-6; 10 positions agree with TRBD1. Trimming cost V 3 bases and J 7 bases; bases outside gene matches: 7. The CDR3 loop spans 16 amino acids. In germline, CDR1 is SGDLS, CDR2 YYNGEE. This CDR3 is CASSDSGTGANSPLHF. The CDR3, as DNA: TGTGCCAGCAGCGATTCCGGGACAGGGGCCAATTCACCCCTCCACTTT. The complete variable domain, with remaining parts taken from reference TRBV9 and TRBJ1-6, reads DSGVTQTPKHLITATGQRVTLRCSPRSGDLSVYWYQQSLDQGLQFLIQYYNGEERAKGNILERFSAQQFPDLHSELNLSSLELGDSALYFCASSDSGTGANSPLHFGNGTRLTVT.

J is TRBJ1-1 and V is TRBV20-1, with D perhaps matching TRBD1 (6 bases). The V end lost 0 bases, the J end lost 10 bases, and 27 bases lay between the germline ends. Germline lookup yields CDR1 DFQATT and CDR2 SNEGSKA (reference sequence). This CDR3 comprises 17 residues. CDR3 region: CSARDQGAGAGVRGAFF. The CDR3 DNA reads as TGCAGTGCTAGAGATCAAGGGGCGGGGGCAGGGGTCAGGGGAGCTTTCTTT.

The gene calls are TRBV19 and TRBJ2-1; TRBD2 aligns across 9 bases. This CDR3 has 19 amino acids. Per the germline V gene, CDR1 is LNHDA and CDR2 is SQIVND (reference sequence). V lost 7 bases to trimming and J lost 3 bases; unmatched junction nucleotides: 19. CDR3 sequence: CASKSERSGGTVGYNEQFF. For the CDR3, the DNA is TGTGCCAGTAAATCCGAGAGGAGCGGGGGGACCGTGGGCTACAATGAGCAGTTCTTC.

This chain connects TRBV7-9 to TRBJ1-1; D remains ambiguous. This CDR3 region has 16 residues. V shed 5 bases and J shed 1 base, with 17 bases lying between them. Germline CDR1 and CDR2: SEHNR and FQNEAQ (reference sequence). The CDR3 sequence: CASSPTSGERNTEAFF. In DNA form, the CDR3 reads TGTGCCAGCAGCCCCACTTCCGGGGAAAGGAACACTGAAGCTTTCTTT.

Only a few counts were recorded for this clonotype. V usage is TRBV7-6 and J usage is TRBJ1-5, with D maybe TRBD1 (6 bases). The V end lost 1 base, the J end lost 3 bases, and 13 bases lay between the germline ends. Per the germline V gene, CDR1 is SGHVS and CDR2 is FNYEAQ. This CDR3 has 16 amino acids. CDR3 region: CASSLDRGGLNQPQHF. The CDR3 coding sequence is TGTGCCAGCAGCTTAGATCGGGGGGGCCTCAATCAGCCCCAGCATTTT.

V and J are TRBV11-2 and TRBJ2-7; D is perhaps TRBD1 (6 bases). The germline V gene encodes CDR1 SGHAT and CDR2 FQNNGV. The CDR3 totals 14 residues. V was shortened by 1 base and J by 6 bases, with 13 bases between the two germline ends. This CDR3 reads CASSLGGQGREQYV. For the CDR3, the DNA is TGTGCCAGCAGCTTAGGGGGACAAGGGCGCGAGCAGTACGTC.

This chain uses TRBV15 with TRBJ2-5, with 9 bases identical to TRBD2. The V gene end was trimmed by 4 bases and the J gene end by 2 bases; junction bases not matched to a gene: 2. The CDR3 runs to 14 residues. CDR1 is LNHNV and CDR2 is YYDKDF in the germline V gene (reference sequence). CDR3 DNA: TGTGCCACCAGCACCAGCGGGAGGCAAGAGACCCAGTACTTC. It yields the protein CATSTSGRQETQYF.

The gene calls are TRBV6-2 or TRBV6-3 and TRBJ1-2; 10 bases map to TRBD1. This CDR3 is 19 amino acids long. CDR1 and CDR2 (germline): MNHEY, SVGEGT. V lost 8 bases and J lost 6; bases outside the gene matches: 24. CDR3 region: CASGTQIRDRGPLRDGYTF. CDR3 nucleotides: TGTGCCAGCGGTACTCAAATCCGGGACAGGGGCCCCCTTCGAGATGGCTACACCTTC.

This clonotype occurred a few times. This chain links TRBV15 with TRBJ2-5; D may be TRBD2 (6 bases). Trimming shortened V by 1 base and J by 1 base, and 10 bases separated the two germline ends. The CDR3 spans 15 residues. The germline CDR1 and CDR2 sequences are LNHNV and YYDKDF (reference sequence). CDR3 coding DNA: TGTGCCACCAGCAGAGTTCGGGGGAGCCAAGAGACCCAGTACTTC. The encoded protein is CATSRVRGSQETQYF.